The 27 T cell receptor beta chains below were found in one sample sequenced in a study of blood T cell repertoires in COVID-19 (dated by TCRdb to 2019 to 2021). The library was prepared using the immunoSEQ multiplex PCR assay. TCRdb retrieved this table from immuneACCESS and kept in-frame rearrangements only. Not all clones are present; in checked studies, unresolved V genes account for under half, and no reason is known for the remainder. Within this sample are under 350,000 clones, with 85% to 90% of them counted one time only. The top ten hold about 14% of the sample. Sequenced material: peripheral blood. Receptor source: a human donor in a cohort sampled during active COVID-19.

The rearrangement links TRBV4-2 to TRBJ2-1, with D tentatively TRBD2 (5 bases). V lost 0 bases to trimming and J lost 0 bases, with 15 bases between them. This CDR3 has 18 residues. Germline V lookup: CDR1 LGHNA, CDR2 YNFKEQ. CDR3 in DNA: TGTGCCAGCAGCCAAGAAGCTGTGGGGAGCAGCTCCTACAATGAGCAGTTCTTC. It codes for CASSQEAVGSSSYNEQFF.

The chain joins TRBV3-1 (or the pseudogene TRBV3-2) to TRBJ2-1, with 12 nucleotides matching TRBD2. Germline CDR1 reads LGHDT; CDR2 reads YNNKEL (reference sequence). J was trimmed by 16 bases and V by 0 bases; bases with no gene match: 16. The CDR3 consists of 17 residues. The CDR3 region has the DNA TGTGCCAGCAGCCAAGATCAAAGGACTAGCGGGAACAGCGGATATTTCTTC. This gives the protein CASSQDQRTSGNSGYFF.

The chain recombines TRBV7-2 with TRBJ2-2; D is perhaps TRBD2 (6 bases). This CDR3 region has 13 residues. Germline V gene sequence: CDR1 SGHTA, CDR2 FQGNSA. V dropped 5 bases and J dropped 6 bases, with 10 bases sitting between them. The CDR3 DNA is TGTGCCAGCAGCCCTAGGAGGGCCGGGGAGCTGTTTTTT. It is translated as CASSPRRAGELFF.

This rearrangement joins TRBV27 to TRBJ2-7, with 9 bases that match TRBD1. CDR1 is MNHEY and CDR2 is SMNVEV in the germline V gene (reference sequence). The CDR3 is 14 amino acids. Trimming removed 8 bases from V and 3 bases from J; junction bases left unmatched: 8. The CDR3 protein is CASAPTGGNYEQYF. CDR3 nucleotides: TGTGCCAGCGCCCCGACAGGGGGAAACTACGAGCAGTACTTC.

The V call is TRBV18, the J call TRBJ2-7; TRBD1 is a possible D gene (5 bases). V was trimmed by 4 bases and J by 6 bases, leaving 19 bases between them. The CDR3 runs to 15 residues. Looked up from germline, CDR1 is KGHSH and CDR2 is LQKENI. CDR3 DNA sequence: TGTGCCAGCTCACTACAGGACGGAGCAGGTGGCGAGCAGTACTTC. This codes for CASSLQDGAGGEQYF.

The V call is TRBV14, the J call TRBJ2-1; D is uncertain. The CDR3 length is 12 residues. Per germline, CDR1 SGHDN and CDR2 FVKESK. Trimming cost V 2 bases and J 9 bases, with 8 bases left between them. The CDR3 DNA reads as TGTGCCAGCAGCCAAATAGAACCTGAGCAGTTCTTC. Translation: CASSQIEPEQFF.

The rearrangement joins TRBV6-1 to TRBJ1-4; 9 bases are shared with TRBD1. The CDR3 contains 15 residues. The V gene end was trimmed by 0 bases and the J gene end by 5 bases; junction bases not matched to a gene: 1. Germline CDR1 and CDR2: MNHNS and SASEGT. The CDR3 loop reads CASSEATGGNEKLFF. The DNA of the CDR3 is TGTGCCAGCAGTGAAGCCACAGGGGGCAATGAAAAACTGTTTTTT.

The chain links TRBV20-1 to TRBJ2-1; D perhaps matches TRBD1 (6 bases). CDR3 size: 12 residues. In germline, CDR1 is DFQATT, CDR2 SNEGSKA (reference sequence). V was shortened by 3 bases and J by 10 bases, with 13 bases between the two germline ends. For the CDR3, the DNA is TGCAGTGCTAGTGGGGGTAGGGGGGAGCAGTTCTTC. Encoded protein: CSASGGRGEQFF.

This chain joins TRBV4-1 and TRBJ1-1; D may be TRBD1 (5 bases). The CDR3 runs 14 residues. Germline CDR1 MGHRA, CDR2 YSYEKL. With 4 bases removed from V and 11 bases from J, the gap between germline ends came to 20 bases. The CDR3 here is CASSREGQFRGAFF. The CDR3 bases are TGCGCCAGCAGCCGGGAGGGGCAGTTCCGCGGGGCTTTCTTT.

The chain employs TRBV28 and TRBJ2-2; 12 nucleotides line up with TRBD2. CDR3 length: 17 amino acids. CDR1 and CDR2 (germline): MDHEN, SYDVKM. V shed 3 bases and J 8 bases; nucleotides not matched to a gene: 10. The CDR3 nucleotides read TGTGCCAGCAGTTTCAGACTAGCGGGAGTGAATACTGGGGAGCTGTTTTTT. Translation: CASSFRLAGVNTGELFF.

The CDR3 here is CASSIEQGVNTGELFF. In nucleotides, the CDR3 is TGTGCCAGTAGTATAGAGCAGGGGGTAAACACCGGGGAGCTGTTTTTT. The rearrangement joins TRBV19 to TRBJ2-2; 7 bases are a match to TRBD1. CDR1 LNHDA and CDR2 SQIVND come from the germline V gene (reference sequence). J gave up 2 bases and V 0 bases, and 3 bases lay outside the gene matches. The CDR3 has 16 amino acids.

The sample holds a few counts of this clone. The CDR3 region has the DNA TGTGCCATCAGTGAAAGGACTTTCGGGGAAGCTTTCTTT. The encoded protein is CAISERTFGEAFF. J is TRBJ1-1 and V is TRBV10-3; D is unresolved. Germline V gives CDR1 ENHRY, CDR2 SYGVKD. The V gene lost 3 bases and the J gene lost 8 bases, with 13 bases spanning the gap. The CDR3 is made up of 13 amino acids.

The J gene is TRBJ2-7, the V gene TRBV18, with 8 bases lining up with TRBD1. Germline lookup yields CDR1 KGHSH and CDR2 LQKENI. The trim removed 5 bases at V and 6 bases at J, leaving 6 bases unmatched. This CDR3 comprises 13 residues. CDR3 in DNA: TGTGCCAGCTCAATCGGACAGGGCGTCGAGCAGTACTTC. Residues: CASSIGQGVEQYF.

The J gene is TRBJ2-3, the V gene TRBV5-6, with TRBD1 matching 7 bases. The CDR3 extends over 17 amino acids. The germline gives CDR1 SGHDT, CDR2 YYEEEE. Trimming cost V 4 bases and J 2 bases; bases outside gene matches: 13. The CDR3: CASSLPPRTGLTDTQYF. The CDR3, as DNA: TGTGCCAGCAGCCTCCCGCCCAGGACAGGCCTCACAGATACGCAGTATTTT.

CDR3 nucleotides: TGTGCCAGCGCCCAGGGGTCGTATGAGCAGTTCTTC. Its translation: CASAQGSYEQFF. The chain employs TRBV7-2 and TRBJ2-1; TRBD1 is a possible D gene (6 bases). V gave up 8 bases and J gave up 8 bases, with 13 bases separating them. CDR3 length: 12 amino acids. Germline CDR1 and CDR2: SGHTA and FQGNSA.

The chain combines TRBV30 with TRBJ1-1; unclear D gene. Per germline, CDR1 GTSNPN and CDR2 SVGIG (reference sequence). Between the trimmed V and J ends, which lost 3 bases and 11 bases, there was a span of 13 bases. The CDR3 totals 11 residues. The CDR3 nucleotides read TGTGCCTGGAGGGCCTCCTCTAGCGCTTTCTTT. Protein sequence: CAWRASSSAFF.

The rearrangement uses TRBV10-1 and TRBJ1-3, with D possibly being TRBD1 (5 bases). V lost 6 bases and J lost 2, with 14 bases in between. This CDR3 is built from 15 residues. Germline CDR1 WNHNN, CDR2 SYGVQD (reference sequence). CDR3 sequence reads: CASSRVGGPGNTIYF. The DNA for the CDR3 is TGCGCCAGCAGCCGAGTGGGGGGACCTGGAAACACCATATATTTT.

The rearrangement joins TRBV3-1 (or the pseudogene TRBV3-2) to TRBJ2-7, with D possibly TRBD1 on 6 matching bases. CDR3 length: 14 amino acids. Germline CDR1 and CDR2: LGHDT and YNNKEL (reference sequence). The ends were cut back, 2 bases at V and 7 bases at J, with 15 bases in the middle. The CDR3 region has the DNA TGTGCCAGCAGCCAACTTGCAGGGGCGAAAGAGCAGTACTTC. It is translated as CASSQLAGAKEQYF.

V and J are TRBV3-1 (or the pseudogene TRBV3-2) and TRBJ1-1, with 8 bases lining up with TRBD1. The germline gives CDR1 LGHDT, CDR2 YNNKEL (reference sequence). The CDR3 consists of 13 residues. V dropped 5 bases and J dropped 5; count of bases not matched to a gene: 4. The CDR3, as DNA: TGTGCCAGCAGCGTGCAGGGGGCGACTGAAGCTTTCTTT. This sequence encodes CASSVQGATEAFF.

The chain uses TRBV5-5 and TRBJ1-2, with 7 positions matching TRBD1. The germline V gene encodes CDR1 SGHKS and CDR2 YYEKEE (reference sequence). The CDR3 is 14 amino acids. Trimming cost V 4 bases and J 1 base; bases outside gene matches: 4. In DNA form, the CDR3 reads TGTGCCAGCAGCCTCGGACAGGATAACTATGGCTACACCTTC. It codes for CASSLGQDNYGYTF.

This clone was seen more than once but under ten times. The chain has TRBV4-2 and TRBJ2-7; D might be TRBD1 (6 bases). The CDR3 totals 12 residues. The V and J ends lost 4 bases and 6 bases respectively, with 10 bases between them. CDR1 and CDR2 (germline): LGHNA, YNFKEQ. This chain's CDR3 is CASSLRTAEQYF. The CDR3, as DNA: TGTGCCAGCAGCCTCCGGACAGCCGAGCAGTACTTC.

The J gene is TRBJ2-1, the V gene TRBV9; D gene ambiguous. The CDR3 consists of 13 residues. V was trimmed by 3 bases and J by 5 bases, leaving 9 bases between them. CDR1 is SGDLS and CDR2 is YYNGEE in the germline V gene. The CDR3 DNA sequence: TGTGCCAGCAGCGCCCGGGTGGACAATGAGCAGTTCTTC. Its translation is CASSARVDNEQFF. The full variable domain, its missing parts supplied by reference TRBV9 and TRBJ2-1, is DSGVTQTPKHLITATGQRVTLRCSPRSGDLSVYWYQQSLDQGLQFLIQYYNGEERAKGNILERFSAQQFPDLHSELNLSSLELGDSALYFCASSARVDNEQFFGPGTRLTVL.

This chain links TRBV15 with TRBJ2-7; D not certain. The CDR3 is 12 amino acids. The V gene lost 4 bases and the J gene lost 6 bases, with 10 bases spanning the gap. Germline V gene sequence: CDR1 LNHNV, CDR2 YYDKDF (reference sequence). In DNA, the CDR3 is TGTGCCACCAGCACGATCGCGGCCGAGCAGTACTTC. Protein: CATSTIAAEQYF.

The chain links TRBV18 to TRBJ2-3, with 8 nucleotides matching TRBD1. Germline CDR1 reads KGHSH; CDR2 reads LQKENI. With V trimmed by 2 bases and J by 0 bases, 10 bases remained unmatched. The CDR3 has 18 residues. In DNA form, the CDR3 reads TGTGCCAGCTCACCAGGACAGGGACAAAGACCTAGCACAGATACGCAGTATTTT. This translates into CASSPGQGQRPSTDTQYF.

The chain has TRBV7-3 and TRBJ2-1; D is possibly TRBD1 (5 bases). Germline CDR1 is SGHTA and CDR2 is FQGTGA. This CDR3 contains 12 residues. Trimming removed 6 bases from V and 8 bases from J, with 11 bases in between. The CDR3 nucleotides read TGTGCCAGCAGTCCAGGGTTACATGAGCAGTTCTTC. This sequence encodes CASSPGLHEQFF.

The rearrangement joins TRBV5-5 to TRBJ2-1, with 9 bases matching TRBD2. Looked up from germline, CDR1 is SGHKS and CDR2 is YYEKEE (reference sequence). Trimming removed 4 bases from V and 4 bases from J; junction bases left unmatched: 9. The CDR3 spans 16 residues. The CDR3 here is CASSASGLAEYNEQFF. CDR3 bases: TGTGCCAGCAGCGCCTCGGGACTAGCAGAATACAATGAGCAGTTCTTC.

As for this clone: This sample also contains other DNA sequences that code for the same CDR3. The chain has TRBV18 and TRBJ2-1; 8 bases line up with TRBD2. The CDR3 contains 16 residues. V shed 3 bases and J 4 bases; nucleotides not matched to a gene: 8. The germline CDR1 and CDR2 sequences are KGHSH and LQKENI. As DNA, the CDR3 is TGTGCCAGCTCACCCCAAACTAGCGGACTTTACAATGAGCAGTTCTTC. Amino acid sequence: CASSPQTSGLYNEQFF.